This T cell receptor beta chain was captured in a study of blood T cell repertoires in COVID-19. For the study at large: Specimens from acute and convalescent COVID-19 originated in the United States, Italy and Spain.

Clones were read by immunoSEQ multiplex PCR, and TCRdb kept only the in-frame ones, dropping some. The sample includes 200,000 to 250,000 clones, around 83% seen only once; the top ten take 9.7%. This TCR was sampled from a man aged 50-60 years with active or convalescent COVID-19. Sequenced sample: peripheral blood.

CDR3 nucleotides: TGCGCCAGCAGCCCAGGACTAGCGGGAGCTGAGACCCAGTACTTC. It codes for CASSPGLAGAETQYF. The V and J genes are TRBV5-1 and TRBJ2-5, with 13 bases identical to TRBD2. CDR1 is SGHRS, CDR2 YFSETQ, per germline. V trimming: 4 bases; J trimming: 5 bases; junction bases outside the gene matches: 5. CDR3 size: 15 residues.